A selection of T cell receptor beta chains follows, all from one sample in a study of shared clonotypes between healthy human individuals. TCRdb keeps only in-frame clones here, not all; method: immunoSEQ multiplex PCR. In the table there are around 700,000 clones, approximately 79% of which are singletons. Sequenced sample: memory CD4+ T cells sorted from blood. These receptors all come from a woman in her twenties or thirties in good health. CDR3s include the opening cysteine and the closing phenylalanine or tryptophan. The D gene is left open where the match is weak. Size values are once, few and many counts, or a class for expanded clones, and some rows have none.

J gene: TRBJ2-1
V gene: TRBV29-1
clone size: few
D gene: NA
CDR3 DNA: TGCAGCGTCGAGGAACAGCAAGGGGAGCAGTTCTTC
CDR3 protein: CSVEEQQGEQFF

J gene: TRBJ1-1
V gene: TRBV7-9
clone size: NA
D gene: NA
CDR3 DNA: TGTGCCAGCAGCCCGCGGGATTCCCCACGGGCTTTCTTT
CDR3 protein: CASSPRDSPRAFF

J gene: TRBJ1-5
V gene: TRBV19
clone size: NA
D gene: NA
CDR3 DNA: TGTGCCAGTACCAATCAGGGACTGGGTCAGCCCCAGCATTTT
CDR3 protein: CASTNQGLGQPQHF

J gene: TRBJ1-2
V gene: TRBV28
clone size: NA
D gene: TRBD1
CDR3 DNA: TGTGCCAGCAGTCCGGGACAGGGGAATGGCTACACCTTC
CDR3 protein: CASSPGQGNGYTF

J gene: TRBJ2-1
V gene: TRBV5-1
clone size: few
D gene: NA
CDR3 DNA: TGCGCCAGCAGCCTGAGGGACTACAATGAGCAGTTCTTC
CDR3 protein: CASSLRDYNEQFF

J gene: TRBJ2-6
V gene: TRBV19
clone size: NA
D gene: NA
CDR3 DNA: TGTGCCAGTAGTATAGTAACCGGGAGCTCTGGGGCCAACGTCCTGACTTTC
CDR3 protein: CASSIVTGSSGANVLTF

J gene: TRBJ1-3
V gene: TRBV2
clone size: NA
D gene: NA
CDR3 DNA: TGTGCCAGTAGCGGGGGTCTCTCTGGAAACACCATATATTTT
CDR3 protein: CASSGGLSGNTIYF

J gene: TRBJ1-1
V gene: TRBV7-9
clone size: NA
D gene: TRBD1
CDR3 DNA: TGTGCCAGCAGCTTAGGGGACAGGGTTGGAGCTGAAGCTTTCTTT
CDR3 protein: CASSLGDRVGAEAFF

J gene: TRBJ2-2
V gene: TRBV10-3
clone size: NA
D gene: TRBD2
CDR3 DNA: TGTGCCATCAGTGAGCGGGGGGAAGGGGAGCTGTTTTTT
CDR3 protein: CAISERGEGELFF

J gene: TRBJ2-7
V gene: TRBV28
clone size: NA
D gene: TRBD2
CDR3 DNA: TGTGCCAGCAGTCCGGGACTAGCAGGGACGGAGCAGTACTTC
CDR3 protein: CASSPGLAGTEQYF

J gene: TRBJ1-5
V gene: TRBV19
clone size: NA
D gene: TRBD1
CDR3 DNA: TGTGCCAGTAGCCCGCTGGACAGGGGCAATCAGCCCCAGCATTTT
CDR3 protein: CASSPLDRGNQPQHF

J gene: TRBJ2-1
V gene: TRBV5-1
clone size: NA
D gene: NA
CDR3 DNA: TGCGCCAGCAGCCTAGGACAGTCAAACAATGAGCAGTTCTTC
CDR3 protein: CASSLGQSNNEQFF

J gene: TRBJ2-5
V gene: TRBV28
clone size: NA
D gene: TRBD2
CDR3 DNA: TGTGCCAGCAGTTTACCGGGAGGGCCGAGGGAGACCCAGTACTTC
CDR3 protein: CASSLPGGPRETQYF

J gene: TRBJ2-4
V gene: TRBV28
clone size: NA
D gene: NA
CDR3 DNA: TGTGCCAGCAGTTTATGGGCAGGGGACCCGCGCATGGCCAAAAACATTCAGTACTTC
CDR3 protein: CASSLWAGDPRMAKNIQYF

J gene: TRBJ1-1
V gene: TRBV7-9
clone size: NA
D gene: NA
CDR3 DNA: TGTGCCAGCAGCTTGTACACTGAAGCTTTCTTT
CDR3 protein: CASSLYTEAFF

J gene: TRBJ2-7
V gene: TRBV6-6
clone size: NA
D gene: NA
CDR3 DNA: TGTGCCAGCAGTCCGGGCGGCTCCTACGAGCAGTACTTC
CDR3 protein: CASSPGGSYEQYF

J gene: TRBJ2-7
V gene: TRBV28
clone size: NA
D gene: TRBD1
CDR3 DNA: TGTGCCAGCAGTTTATACAGGGGGCTATACGAGCAGTACTTC
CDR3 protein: CASSLYRGLYEQYF

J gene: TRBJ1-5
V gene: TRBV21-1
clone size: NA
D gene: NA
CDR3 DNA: TGTGCCAGCAGCGGGGACAGGGAGTACAATCAGCCCCAGCATTTT
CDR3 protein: CASSGDREYNQPQHF

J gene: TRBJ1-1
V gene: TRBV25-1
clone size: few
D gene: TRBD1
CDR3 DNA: TGTGCCAGCGGGGACGGACAGGGTTTAGGCACTGAAGCTTTCTTT
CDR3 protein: CASGDGQGLGTEAFF

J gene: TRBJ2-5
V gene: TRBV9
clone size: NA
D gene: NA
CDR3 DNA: TGTGCCAGCAGCGTAGTAACAGGAGGCGGAGGTGGACAAGAGACCCAGTACTTC
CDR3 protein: CASSVVTGGGGGQETQYF

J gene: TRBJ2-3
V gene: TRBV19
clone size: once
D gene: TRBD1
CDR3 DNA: TGTGCCAGTAGTATACAGGGGGTAAACAGTGCAGATACGCAGTATTTT
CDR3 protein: CASSIQGVNSADTQYF

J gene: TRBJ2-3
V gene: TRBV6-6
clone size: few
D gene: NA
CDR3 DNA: TGTGCCAGCAGTTATACCACAGATACGCAGTATTTT
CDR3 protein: CASSYTTDTQYF

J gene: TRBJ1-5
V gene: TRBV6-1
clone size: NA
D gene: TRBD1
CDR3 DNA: TGTGCCAGCAGGGACAGGACTTTGAGGAATCAGCCCCAGCATTTT
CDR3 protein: CASRDRTLRNQPQHF

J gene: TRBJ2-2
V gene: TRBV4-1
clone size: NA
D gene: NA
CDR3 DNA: TGCGCCAGCAGCCAAGTAAGGGGGTCGGAAACCGGGGAGCTGTTTTTT
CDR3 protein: CASSQVRGSETGELFF

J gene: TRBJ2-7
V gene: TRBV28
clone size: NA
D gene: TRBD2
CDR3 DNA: TGTGCCAGCAGTACCCCCCGGACTAGCGGGGCAAGGGGCGAGCAGTACTTC
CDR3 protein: CASSTPRTSGARGEQYF

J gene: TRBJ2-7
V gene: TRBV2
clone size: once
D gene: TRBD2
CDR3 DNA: TGTGCCAGCAGTGAACTCTCGGGAGGGCCTTACGAGCAGTACTTC
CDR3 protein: CASSELSGGPYEQYF

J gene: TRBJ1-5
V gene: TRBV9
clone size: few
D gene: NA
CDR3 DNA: TGTGCCAGCAGCGTAGCTAGTAGCAATCAGCCCCAGCATTTT
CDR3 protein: CASSVASSNQPQHF

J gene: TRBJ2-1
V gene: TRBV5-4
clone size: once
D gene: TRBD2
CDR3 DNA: TGTGCCAGCAGCTGGGGGGGTAGGACCGTCAATGAGCAGTTCTTC
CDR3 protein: CASSWGGRTVNEQFF

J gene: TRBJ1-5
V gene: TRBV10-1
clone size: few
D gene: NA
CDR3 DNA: TGCGCCAGCAGTACGGGCAATCAGCCCCAGCATTTT
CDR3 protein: CASSTGNQPQHF

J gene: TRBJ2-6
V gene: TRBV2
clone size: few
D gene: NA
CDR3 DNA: TGTGCCAGCAGTGAAGGAGTCTCTGGGGCCAACGTCCTGACTTTC
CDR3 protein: CASSEGVSGANVLTF

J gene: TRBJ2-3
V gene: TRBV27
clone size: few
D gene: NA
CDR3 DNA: TGTGCCAGCAGTCGGGGACTGGATTGGGATACGCAGTATTTT
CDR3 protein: CASSRGLDWDTQYF

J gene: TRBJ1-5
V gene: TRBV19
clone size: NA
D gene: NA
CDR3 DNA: TGTGCCAGTAGTATACTTACTAATCAGCCCCAGCATTTT
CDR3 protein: CASSILTNQPQHF

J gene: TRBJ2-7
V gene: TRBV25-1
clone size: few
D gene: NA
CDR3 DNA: TGTGCCAGCAGTGAATATCCGGGCGCGCACTCCTACGAGCAGTACTTC
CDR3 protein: CASSEYPGAHSYEQYF

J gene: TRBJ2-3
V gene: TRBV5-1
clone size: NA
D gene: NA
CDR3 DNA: TGCGCCAGCAGCTCCGCGGGTAGGGACCCAGATACGCAGTATTTT
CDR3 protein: CASSSAGRDPDTQYF

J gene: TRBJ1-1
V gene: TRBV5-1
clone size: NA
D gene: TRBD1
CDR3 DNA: TGCGCCAGCAGCTTTGTAGGACAGGGGGCTGGCACTGAAGCTTTCTTT
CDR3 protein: CASSFVGQGAGTEAFF

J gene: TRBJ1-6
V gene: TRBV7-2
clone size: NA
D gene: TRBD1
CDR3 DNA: TGTGCCAGCAGCCAGACAGGGGGCGTCAATTCCCTCCACTTT
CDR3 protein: CASSQTGGVNSLHF

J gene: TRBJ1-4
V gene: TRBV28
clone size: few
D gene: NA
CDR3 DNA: TGTGCCAGCAGCCTCAGTGGGCCCTTCGAAAAACTGTTTTTT
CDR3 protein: CASSLSGPFEKLFF

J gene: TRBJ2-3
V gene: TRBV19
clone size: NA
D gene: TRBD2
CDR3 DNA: TGTGCCAGTAGCCAGCTGTCCGGGACTAGCGGGAGACCCGCCCGGACGCAGTATTTT
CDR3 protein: CASSQLSGTSGRPARTQYF

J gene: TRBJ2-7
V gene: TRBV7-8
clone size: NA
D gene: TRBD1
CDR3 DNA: TGTGCCAGCAGCCCTCAGGGGGCAGGGTACGAGCAGTACTTC
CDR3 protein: CASSPQGAGYEQYF

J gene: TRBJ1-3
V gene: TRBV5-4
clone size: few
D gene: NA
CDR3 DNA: TGTGCCAGCAGCTTGGATCTTTCCTCTGGAAACACCATATATTTT
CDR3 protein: CASSLDLSSGNTIYF

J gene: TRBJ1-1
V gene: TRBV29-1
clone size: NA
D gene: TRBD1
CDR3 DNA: TGCAGCGCTCGGACAGGGGGAGGTAAAGCTTTCTTT
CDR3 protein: CSARTGGGKAFF